Presented here are 10 T cell receptor beta chains from one specimen sequenced in a study of brain T cells in children with intractable seizures. Only in-frame clones appear in the TCRdb table, and some are missing; sequencing was by immunoSEQ multiplex PCR. The sample lists 95,000 to 120,000 clones; approximately 94% were seen once. Sequencing used peripheral blood, obtained at surgery. The receptors were gathered from a boy under two years old with hemimegalencephaly and intractable seizures.

The rearrangement joins TRBV11-1 to TRBJ2-7; 10 nucleotides align to TRBD2. The CDR3 covers 16 residues. Germline CDR1 and CDR2: SGHAT and FQDESV (reference sequence). V trimming: 1 base; J trimming: 2 bases; junction bases outside the gene matches: 5. The DNA for the CDR3 is TGTGCCAGCAGCTTAGTAGGGACTAGCGTCCCCTACGAGCAGTACTTC. Its protein is CASSLVGTSVPYEQYF.

The CDR3 nucleotides are TGCGCCAGCAGCTTGGGTGGCAGTTCGAACACCGGGGAGCTGTTTTTT. It codes for CASSLGGSSNTGELFF. The chain links TRBV5-1 to TRBJ2-2, with D uncertain. The germline CDR1 and CDR2 sequences are SGHRS and YFSETQ. The V and J ends lost 0 bases and 0 bases respectively, with 9 bases between them. CDR3 length: 16 residues.

The rearrangement links TRBV5-1 to TRBJ2-7; D not certain. Between the trimmed V and J ends, which lost 1 base and 0 bases, there was a span of 11 bases. The CDR3 consists of 15 residues. Germline-derived CDR1 and CDR2 are SGHRS and YFSETQ. The DNA of the CDR3 is TGCGCCAGCAGCTTGACTACCCTTAGCTCCTACGAGCAGTACTTC. This translates into CASSLTTLSSYEQYF.

This clone was seen once. This chain joins TRBV3-1 (or the pseudogene TRBV3-2) and TRBJ2-1; 9 bases map to TRBD2. The CDR3 contains 17 residues. J gave up 7 bases and V 2 bases, and 12 bases lay outside the gene matches. Germline CDR1 is LGHDT and CDR2 is YNNKEL (reference sequence). CDR3 DNA sequence: TGTGCCAGCAGCCAACATCTAGGCCTAGCGGGAAAGAATGAGCAGTTCTTC. Its protein product is CASSQHLGLAGKNEQFF.

The gene calls are TRBV5-1 and TRBJ1-2; D uncertain. Germline V gene lookup returns CDR1 SGHRS and CDR2 YFSETQ. This CDR3 is 15 amino acids long. V lost 6 bases and J 0 bases, leaving 15 bases between the germline ends. CDR3 nucleotides: TGCGCCAGCACAATGGGCAGCTTAACTAACTATGGCTACACCTTC. Translating gives CASTMGSLTNYGYTF.

This sequence joins TRBV5-1 and TRBJ1-1, with 10 positions matching TRBD1. V dropped 4 bases and J dropped 5; count of bases not matched to a gene: 5. The CDR3 has 14 amino acids. In germline, CDR1 is SGHRS, CDR2 YFSETQ. The CDR3 DNA sequence: TGCGCCAGCAGCATCGACAGGGGGCGGACTGAAGCTTTCTTT. Its protein product is CASSIDRGRTEAFF.

The V call is TRBV20-1, the J call TRBJ2-3, with D possibly matching TRBD1 (5 bases). CDR3 size: 11 residues. CDR1 and CDR2 (germline): DFQATT, SNEGSKA (reference sequence). The V end was cut by 3 bases, the J end by 6 bases, with 7 bases between. The CDR3 loop reads CSASGADTQYF. Here the CDR3 DNA reads TGCAGTGCTAGTGGGGCGGATACGCAGTATTTT.

This chain joins TRBV27 and TRBJ2-7; 8 bases agree with TRBD2. CDR1 is MNHEY, CDR2 SMNVEV, per germline (reference sequence). V was clipped by 2 bases and J by 6 bases; unmatched bases: 6. The CDR3 has 14 amino acids. In nucleotides, the CDR3 is TGTGCCAGCAGTTTAGCAGCGGGAGCTTCCGAGCAGTACTTC. It specifies CASSLAAGASEQYF.

The chain combines TRBV19 with TRBJ2-7, with TRBD1 matching 9 bases. Germline trimming cut 3 bases from V and 4 bases from J; bases unmatched to any gene: 4. Germline V lookup: CDR1 LNHDA, CDR2 SQIVND (reference sequence). The length of the CDR3 is 14 residues. CDR3 DNA sequence: TGTGCCAGTAGTATCGGGACAGGGCCTTACGAGCAGTACTTC. Amino acid sequence: CASSIGTGPYEQYF. Variable domain in full (rest from reference TRBV19 and TRBJ2-7): DGGITQSPKYLFRKEGQNVTLSCEQNLNHDAMYWYRQDPGQGLRLIYYSQIVNDFQKGDIAEGYSVSREKKESFPLTVTSAQKNPTAFYLCASSIGTGPYEQYFGPGTRLTVT.

This rearrangement joins TRBV5-1 to TRBJ1-4; 10 nucleotides align to TRBD1. The CDR3 is made up of 14 amino acids. V lost 1 base, J lost 11 bases, and 5 bases stayed unmatched. Germline assignment: CDR1 SGHRS and CDR2 YFSETQ. The CDR3 sequence is CASSLRTGGGKLFF. Here the CDR3 DNA reads TGCGCCAGCAGCTTGCGGACAGGGGGTGGGAAACTGTTTTTT.